Here is one T cell receptor (beta chain) with its context. Its specificity is not known. Together with a sample-barcoded 5' primer, a J-beta primer mix was included in a second PCR lasting roughly 6 to 12 cycles. Each CDR3 protein is one row after TCRdb ran MiXCR on the 5' RACE reads. Of fewer than 700,000 distinct CDR3 sequences in the sample, around half were seen once. The data belong to a study of blood T cells in healthy people across ages. Whole-study context: Using template switching, researchers captured about one barcoded beta molecule for each two T cells. Study conclusions and caveats: Diversity figures based on one million T cells were deemed too low.

Sequenced: blood. The receptor was derived from a man older than 75 in good health.

The CDR3 region is CSAHQRASTDTQYF. The CDR3 region has the DNA TGCAGTGCTCACCAGCGGGCTAGCACAGATACGCAGTATTTT. This chain connects TRBV20-1 to TRBJ2-3; TRBD2 is a possible D gene (6 bases). This CDR3 comprises 14 residues. The germline CDR1 and CDR2 sequences are DFQATT and SNEGSKA (reference sequence). V lost 5 bases and J 0 bases, leaving 12 bases between the germline ends.